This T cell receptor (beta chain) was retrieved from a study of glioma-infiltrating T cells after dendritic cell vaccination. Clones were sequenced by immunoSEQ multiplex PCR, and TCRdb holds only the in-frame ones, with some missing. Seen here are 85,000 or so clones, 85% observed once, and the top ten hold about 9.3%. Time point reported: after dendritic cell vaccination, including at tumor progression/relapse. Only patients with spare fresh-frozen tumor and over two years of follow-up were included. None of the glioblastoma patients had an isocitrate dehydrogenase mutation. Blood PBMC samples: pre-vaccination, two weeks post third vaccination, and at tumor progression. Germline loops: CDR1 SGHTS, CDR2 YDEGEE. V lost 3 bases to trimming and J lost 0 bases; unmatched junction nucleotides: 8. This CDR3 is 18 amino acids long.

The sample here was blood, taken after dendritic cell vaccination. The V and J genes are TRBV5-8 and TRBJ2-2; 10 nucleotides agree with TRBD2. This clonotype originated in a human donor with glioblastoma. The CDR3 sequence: CASSSPGLATANTGELFF. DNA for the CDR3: TGTGCCAGCAGCTCTCCGGGACTAGCGACAGCGAACACCGGGGAGCTGTTTTTT.